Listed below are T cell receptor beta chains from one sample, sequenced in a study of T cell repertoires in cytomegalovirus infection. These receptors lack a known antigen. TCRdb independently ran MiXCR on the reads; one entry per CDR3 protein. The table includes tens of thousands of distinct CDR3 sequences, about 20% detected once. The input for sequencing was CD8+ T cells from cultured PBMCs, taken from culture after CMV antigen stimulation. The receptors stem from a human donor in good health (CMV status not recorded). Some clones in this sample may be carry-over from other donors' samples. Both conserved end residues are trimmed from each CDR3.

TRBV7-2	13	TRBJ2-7	ASSLTSGGGYEQY
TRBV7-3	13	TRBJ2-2	ASSLTGGSTGELF
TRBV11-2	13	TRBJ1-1	ASSPWERLNTEAF
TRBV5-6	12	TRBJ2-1	ASAIIGSYNEQF
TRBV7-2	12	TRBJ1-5	ASSPGYSNQPQH
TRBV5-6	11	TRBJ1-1	ASRGHLSTEAF
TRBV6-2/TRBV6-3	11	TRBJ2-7	ASSYSLTYEQY
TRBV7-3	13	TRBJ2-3	ASLHRVTNTDTQY
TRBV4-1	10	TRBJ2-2	ASSQDIRELF
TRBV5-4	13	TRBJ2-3	ASSLKIGNGDTQY
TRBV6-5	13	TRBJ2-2	ASSYPSGGPWELF
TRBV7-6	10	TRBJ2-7	ASSLTGEEQY
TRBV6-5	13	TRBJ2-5	ASSYSWVEKETQY
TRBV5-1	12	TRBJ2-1	ASQAGGPVNEQF